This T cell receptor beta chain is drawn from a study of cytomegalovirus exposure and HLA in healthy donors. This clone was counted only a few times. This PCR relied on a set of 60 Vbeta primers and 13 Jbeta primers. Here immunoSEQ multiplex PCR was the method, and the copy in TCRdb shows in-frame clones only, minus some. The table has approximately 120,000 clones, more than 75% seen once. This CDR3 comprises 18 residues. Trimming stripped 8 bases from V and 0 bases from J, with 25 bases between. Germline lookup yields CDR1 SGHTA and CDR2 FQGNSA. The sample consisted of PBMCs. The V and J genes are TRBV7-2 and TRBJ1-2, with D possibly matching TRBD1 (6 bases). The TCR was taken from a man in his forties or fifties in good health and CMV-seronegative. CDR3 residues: CASGTRGAGRRANYGYTF. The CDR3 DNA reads TGTGCCAGCGGAACCCGGGGGGCGGGAAGGAGGGCTAACTATGGCTACACCTTC. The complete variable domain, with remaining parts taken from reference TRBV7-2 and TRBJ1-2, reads GAGVSQSPSNKVTEKGKDVELRCDPISGHTALYWYRQSLGQGLEFLIYFQGNSAPDKSGLPSDRFSAERTGGSVSTLTIQRTQQEDSAVYLCASGTRGAGRRANYGYTFGSGTRLTVV.